A selection of T cell receptor beta chains follows, all from one sample in a study of technical replicates of blood from several donors. Sequencing used immunoSEQ multiplex PCR; TCRdb keeps in-frame clones, though not all of them. Seen here are under 90,000 clones, 95% to 98% observed once, and the top ten hold roughly 0.16%. Material for sequencing was T cells isolated from PBMCs. The receptors were gathered from a human donor in good health. The CDR3 runs from the conserved cysteine through the conserved F or W. The D gene is left open where the match is weak. Clone sizes are given selectively: once, few, many, or a class where the clone is expanded.

.,.,TRBV2,TRBJ1-3,TGTGCCAGCTTTCAGGGCTCCTCTGGAAACACCATATATTTT,CASFQGSSGNTIYF
.,.,TRBV30,TRBJ1-1,TGTGCCTGGAGTGGTCGAGCGAACACTGAAGCTTTCTTT,CAWSGRANTEAFF
.,.,TRBV18,TRBJ1-5,TGTGCCAGCTCACCACCCCGGAGAGGACACGAGCTTAGCAATCAGCCCCAGCATTTT,CASSPPRRGHELSNQPQHF
TRBD1,.,TRBV4-1,TRBJ2-7,TGCGCCAGCAGCCCGGGACAGGGTTCCTACGAGCAGTACTTC,CASSPGQGSYEQYF
TRBD1,.,TRBV4-2,TRBJ1-1,TGTGCCAGCAGCCACGGACTTATTCAGGGGGCCCTGAACACTGAAGCTTTCTTT,CASSHGLIQGALNTEAFF
.,.,TRBV10-3,TRBJ1-2,TGTGCCATCAGTGAGTCGTTAGAGGGAAGGTATGGCTACACCTTC,CAISESLEGRYGYTF
.,.,TRBV6-1,TRBJ1-1,TGTGCCAGCAGTGAACCGAGCAAGAACACTGAAGCTTTCTTT,CASSEPSKNTEAFF
TRBD1,.,TRBV7-9,TRBJ1-3,TGTGCCAGCAGCAAGACAGGGAACTCTGGAAACACCATATATTTT,CASSKTGNSGNTIYF
TRBD1,.,TRBV7-2,TRBJ2-7,TGTGCCAGCAGCTTAGTTGGGTCCGGGACAGGCCCCGAGCAGTACTTC,CASSLVGSGTGPEQYF
.,.,TRBV10-2,TRBJ1-5,TGCGCCAGCAGAGACAGTTATAGCAATCAGCCCCAGCATTTT,CASRDSYSNQPQHF
.,.,TRBV2,TRBJ2-3,TGTGCCAGCAGTCCCTATAACACAGATACGCAGTATTTT,CASSPYNTDTQYF
TRBD2,.,TRBV5-4,TRBJ2-1,TGTGCCAGCAGCTTGGACGGGGGGGCCAATGAGCAGTTCTTC,CASSLDGGANEQFF
.,.,TRBV11-3,TRBJ2-1,TGTGCCAGCAGCTCCAACAACGACAATGAGCAGTTCTTC,CASSSNNDNEQFF
.,.,TRBV4-2,TRBJ1-1,TGTGCCAGCAGCCGGAGAGTGGACACTAGCCCCACTGAAGCTTTCTTT,CASSRRVDTSPTEAFF
.,.,TRBV11-2,TRBJ1-5,TGTGCCAGCAATGGGGGGGGGAATCAGCCCCAGCATTTT,CASNGGGNQPQHF
TRBD1,.,TRBV11-3,TRBJ2-5,TGTGCCAGCAGCTACCTTCTGGGGGGGACAGGGCAAGAGACCCAGTACTTC,CASSYLLGGTGQETQYF
TRBD1,.,TRBV11-1,TRBJ2-7,TGTGCCAGCAGCTTAGGGACAGGGGCCGAGCAGTACTTC,CASSLGTGAEQYF
.,.,TRBV19,TRBJ1-5,TGTGCCAGTAGTCCCGGGCAGGCGGGAAATCAGCCCCAGCATTTT,CASSPGQAGNQPQHF
.,.,TRBV19,TRBJ2-1,TGTGCCAGTAGTACCATAGACAGAGCCCTTAGTCATGAGCAGTTCTTC,CASSTIDRALSHEQFF
.,.,TRBV29-1,TRBJ2-1,TGCAGCGTTGATCCCCACTGTGGTAACCAGGTGCTTCCCAATGAGCAGTTCTTC,CSVDPHCGNQVLPNEQFF
.,.,TRBV4-1,TRBJ2-2,TGCGCCAGCAGCCATTCCCGGAGACTAGGGAACACCGGGGAGCTGTTTTTT,CASSHSRRLGNTGELFF
TRBD1,.,TRBV28,TRBJ1-1,TGTGCCAGCTGGACAGGGCTGAACACTGAAGCTTTCTTT,CASWTGLNTEAFF
TRBD1,.,TRBV19,TRBJ2-7,TGTGCCAGTAGTCTCCGAGGGGACAGGACTTTCGAGCAGTACTTC,CASSLRGDRTFEQYF
.,.,TRBV5-6,TRBJ1-5,TGTGCCAGCAGCTTGACCCCCGGGAAAAATCAGCCCCAGCATTTT,CASSLTPGKNQPQHF
.,.,TRBV19,TRBJ1-2,TGTGCCAGTAGTATAGAGAGCGGCAACTATGGCTACACCTTC,CASSIESGNYGYTF
.,.,TRBV30,TRBJ1-5,TGTGCCTGGTCAAAGGGGCATCAGCCCCAGCATTTT,CAWSKGHQPQHF
.,once,TRBV6-1,TRBJ1-4,TGTGCCAGCACCGCAGGGTGGGTGACTGAAAAACTGTTTTTT,CASTAGWVTEKLFF
.,.,TRBV30,TRBJ1-1,TGTGCCTGGGGGGCCCTAGGGGCACGGAACACTGAAGCTTTCTTT,CAWGALGARNTEAFF
.,.,TRBV11-3,TRBJ2-1,TGTGCCAGCAGCTTCCGCCCCAGGGATGAGCAGTTCTTC,CASSFRPRDEQFF
.,.,TRBV18,TRBJ2-7,TGTGCCAGCTCCCCCTCGCGGTGGGCCTACGAGCAGTACTTC,CASSPSRWAYEQYF
.,.,TRBV12-5,TRBJ2-5,TGTGCTAGTGGCTACGAAAACCAAGAGACCCAGTACTTC,CASGYENQETQYF
TRBD1,.,TRBV4-1,TRBJ2-7,TGCGCCAGCAGCCCCCCCGGACAGGGTACCTACGAGCAGTACTTC,CASSPPGQGTYEQYF
TRBD1,.,TRBV18,TRBJ2-7,TGTGCCAGCTCACCACCGACGGGACAGGGGGCGAATGAGCAGTACTTC,CASSPPTGQGANEQYF
.,.,TRBV7-6,TRBJ2-7,TGTGCCAGCAGCTTGGGGGCCAACTACGAGCAGTACTTC,CASSLGANYEQYF
TRBD1,.,TRBV27,TRBJ2-3,TGTGCCAGTGGACAGGGGGCTAGCACAGATACGCAGTATTTT,CASGQGASTDTQYF